A selection of T cell receptor beta chains follows, all from one sample in a study of cytomegalovirus exposure and HLA in healthy donors. Measured with immunoSEQ multiplex PCR; TCRdb has only the in-frame clones, and not every one. Its clone listing holds 150,000 to 250,000 clones. The sequenced material came from PBMCs. These receptors all come from a boy aged 5-17 years in good health and CMV-seronegative. The conserved cysteine and the conserved F or W are not part of the CDR3 here.

len: 13
v_gene: TRBV19
j_gene: TRBJ2-1
CDR3aa: ASSIAGQGFNEQF

len: 11
v_gene: TRBV5-1
j_gene: TRBJ2-7
CDR3aa: ASSPGRSYEQY

len: 12
v_gene: TRBV4-1
j_gene: TRBJ1-6
CDR3aa: ASSQESGNSPLH

len: 12
v_gene: TRBV4-1
j_gene: TRBJ1-2
CDR3aa: ASSQDQARDGYT

len: 13
v_gene: TRBV19
j_gene: TRBJ2-3
CDR3aa: ASMPSGGSADTQY

len: 11
v_gene: TRBV6-5
j_gene: TRBJ1-2
CDR3aa: ASSPGQSYGYT

len: 12
v_gene: TRBV7-2
j_gene: TRBJ2-7
CDR3aa: ASSLVLQGAPEY

len: 10
v_gene: TRBV6-5
j_gene: TRBJ2-1
CDR3aa: ASSWGGDEQF

len: 16
v_gene: TRBV15
j_gene: TRBJ1-2
CDR3aa: ATSNPTGGLRPGYGYT

len: 14
v_gene: TRBV7-2
j_gene: TRBJ1-4
CDR3aa: ASSLGYGRTNEKLF

len: 11
v_gene: TRBV6-4
j_gene: TRBJ2-2
CDR3aa: ASRGQGPGELF

len: 14
v_gene: TRBV6-1
j_gene: TRBJ1-3
CDR3aa: ASSEPEASSGNTIY